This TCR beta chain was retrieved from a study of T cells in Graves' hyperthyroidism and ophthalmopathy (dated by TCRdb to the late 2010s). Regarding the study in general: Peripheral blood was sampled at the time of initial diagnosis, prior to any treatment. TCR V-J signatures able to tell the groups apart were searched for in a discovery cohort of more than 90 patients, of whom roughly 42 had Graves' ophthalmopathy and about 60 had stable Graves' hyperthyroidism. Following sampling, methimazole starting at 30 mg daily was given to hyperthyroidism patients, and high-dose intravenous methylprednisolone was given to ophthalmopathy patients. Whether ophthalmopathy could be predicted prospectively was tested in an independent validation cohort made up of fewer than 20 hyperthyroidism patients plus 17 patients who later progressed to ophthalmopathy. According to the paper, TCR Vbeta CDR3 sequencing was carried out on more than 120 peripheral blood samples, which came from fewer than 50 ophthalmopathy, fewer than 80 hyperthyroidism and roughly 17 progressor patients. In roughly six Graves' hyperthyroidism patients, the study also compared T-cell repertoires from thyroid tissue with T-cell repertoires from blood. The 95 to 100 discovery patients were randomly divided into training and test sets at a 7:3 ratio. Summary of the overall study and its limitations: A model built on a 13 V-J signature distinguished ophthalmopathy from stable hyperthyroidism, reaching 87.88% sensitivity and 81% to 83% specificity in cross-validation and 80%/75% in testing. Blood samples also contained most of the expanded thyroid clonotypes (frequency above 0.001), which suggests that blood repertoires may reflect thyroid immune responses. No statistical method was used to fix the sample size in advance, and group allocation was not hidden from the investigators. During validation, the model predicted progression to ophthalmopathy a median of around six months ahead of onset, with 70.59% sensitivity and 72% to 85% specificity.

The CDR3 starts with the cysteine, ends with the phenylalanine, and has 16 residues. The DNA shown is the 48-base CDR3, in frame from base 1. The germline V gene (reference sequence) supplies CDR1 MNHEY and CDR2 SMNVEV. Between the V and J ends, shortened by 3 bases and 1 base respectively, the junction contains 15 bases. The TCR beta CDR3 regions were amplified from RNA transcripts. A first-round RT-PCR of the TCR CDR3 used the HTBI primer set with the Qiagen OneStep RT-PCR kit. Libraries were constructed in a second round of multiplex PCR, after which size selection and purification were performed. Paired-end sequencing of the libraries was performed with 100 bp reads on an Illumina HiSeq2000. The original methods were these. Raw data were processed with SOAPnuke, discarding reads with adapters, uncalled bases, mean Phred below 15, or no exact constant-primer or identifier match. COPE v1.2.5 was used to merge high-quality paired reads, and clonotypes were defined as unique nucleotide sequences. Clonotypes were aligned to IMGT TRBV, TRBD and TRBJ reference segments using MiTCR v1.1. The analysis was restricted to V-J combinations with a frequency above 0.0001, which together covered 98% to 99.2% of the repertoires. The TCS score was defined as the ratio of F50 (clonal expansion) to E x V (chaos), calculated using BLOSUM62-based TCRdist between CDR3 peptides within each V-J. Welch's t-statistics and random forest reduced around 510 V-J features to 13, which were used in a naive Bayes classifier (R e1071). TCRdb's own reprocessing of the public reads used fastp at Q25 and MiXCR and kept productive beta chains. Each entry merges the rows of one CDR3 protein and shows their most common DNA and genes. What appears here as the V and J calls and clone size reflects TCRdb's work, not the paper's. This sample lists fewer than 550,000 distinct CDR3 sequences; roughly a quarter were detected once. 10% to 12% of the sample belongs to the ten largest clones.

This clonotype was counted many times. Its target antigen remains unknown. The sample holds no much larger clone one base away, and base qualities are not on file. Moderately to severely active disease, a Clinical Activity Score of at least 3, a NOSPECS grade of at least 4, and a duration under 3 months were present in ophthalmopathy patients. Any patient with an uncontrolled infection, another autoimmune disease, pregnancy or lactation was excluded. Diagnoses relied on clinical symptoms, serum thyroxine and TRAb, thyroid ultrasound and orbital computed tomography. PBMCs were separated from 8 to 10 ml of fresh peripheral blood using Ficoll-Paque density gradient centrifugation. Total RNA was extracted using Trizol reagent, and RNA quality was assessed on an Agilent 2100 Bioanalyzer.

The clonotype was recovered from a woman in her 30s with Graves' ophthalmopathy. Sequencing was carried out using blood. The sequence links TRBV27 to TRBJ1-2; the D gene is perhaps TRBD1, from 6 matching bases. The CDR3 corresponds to CASSFVTGPYNYGYTF. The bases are TGTGCCAGCAGTTTTGTTACAGGGCCCTATAACTATGGCTACACCTTC.